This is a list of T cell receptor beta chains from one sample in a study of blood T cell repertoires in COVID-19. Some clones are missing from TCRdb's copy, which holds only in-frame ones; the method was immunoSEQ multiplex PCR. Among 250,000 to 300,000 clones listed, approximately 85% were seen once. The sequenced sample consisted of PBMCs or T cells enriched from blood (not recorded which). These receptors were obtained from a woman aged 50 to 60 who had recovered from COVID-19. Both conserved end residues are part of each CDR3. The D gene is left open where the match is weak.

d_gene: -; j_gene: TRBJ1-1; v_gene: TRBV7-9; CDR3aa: CASSLDPGGTEAFF
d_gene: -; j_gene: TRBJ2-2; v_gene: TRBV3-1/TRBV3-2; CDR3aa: CASSLQRVNTGELFF
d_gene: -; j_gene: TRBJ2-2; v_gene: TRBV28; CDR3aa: CASSLSVTGELFF
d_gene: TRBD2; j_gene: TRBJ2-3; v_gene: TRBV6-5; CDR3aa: CASSVAGGPGTQYF
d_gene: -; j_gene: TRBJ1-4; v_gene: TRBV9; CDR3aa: CASSVGGLANEKLFF
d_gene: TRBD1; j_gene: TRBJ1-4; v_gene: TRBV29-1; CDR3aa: CSSVGQLNEKLFF
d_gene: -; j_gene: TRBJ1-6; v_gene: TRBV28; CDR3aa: CASSLSQFNSPLHF
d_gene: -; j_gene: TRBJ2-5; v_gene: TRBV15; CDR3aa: CATSREITVQETQYF
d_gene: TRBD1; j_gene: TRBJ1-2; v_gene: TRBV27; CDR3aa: CASSLYSPTGDGYTF
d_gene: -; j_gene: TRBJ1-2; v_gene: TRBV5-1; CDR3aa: CASSFSTEPYGYTF
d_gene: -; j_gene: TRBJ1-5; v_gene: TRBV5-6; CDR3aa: CASSLGGSQPQHF
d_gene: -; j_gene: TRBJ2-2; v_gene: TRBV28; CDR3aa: CASDSAGARTGELFF
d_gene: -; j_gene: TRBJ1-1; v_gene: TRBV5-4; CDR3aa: CASSLGGQNTEAFF
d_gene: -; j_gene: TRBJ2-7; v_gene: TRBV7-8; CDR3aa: CASSLGAAGYEQYF
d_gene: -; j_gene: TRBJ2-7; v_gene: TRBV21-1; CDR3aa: CASNLQGIYEQYF
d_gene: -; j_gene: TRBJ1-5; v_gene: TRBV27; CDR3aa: CASSSEGQPQHF
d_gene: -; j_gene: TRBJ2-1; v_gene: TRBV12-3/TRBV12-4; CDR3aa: CASRGLGNEQFF
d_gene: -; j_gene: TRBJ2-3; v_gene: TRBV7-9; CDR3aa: CASSLYGTDTQYF
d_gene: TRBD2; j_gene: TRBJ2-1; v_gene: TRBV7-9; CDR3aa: CASSPRLAKTSYNEQFF
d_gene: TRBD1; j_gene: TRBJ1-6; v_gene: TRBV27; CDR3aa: CASSLLRGQGDFNSPLHF
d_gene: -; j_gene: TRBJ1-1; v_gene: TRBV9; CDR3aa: CASSVVEVTEAFF
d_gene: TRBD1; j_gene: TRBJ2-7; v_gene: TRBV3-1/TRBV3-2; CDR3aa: CASSHEPGQGAHEQYF
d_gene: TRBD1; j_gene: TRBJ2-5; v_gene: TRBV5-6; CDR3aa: CASSYRGQGYQETQYF
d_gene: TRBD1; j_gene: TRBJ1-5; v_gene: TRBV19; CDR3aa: CASSIRQGAGGNQPQHF
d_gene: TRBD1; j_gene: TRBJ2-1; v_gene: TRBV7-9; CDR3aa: CASSDTRTGNEQFF
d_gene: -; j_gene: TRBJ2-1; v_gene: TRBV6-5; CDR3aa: CASSYSDSDEQFF
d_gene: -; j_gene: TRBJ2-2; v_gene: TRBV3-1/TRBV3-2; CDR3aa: CASSQSRGYTGELFF
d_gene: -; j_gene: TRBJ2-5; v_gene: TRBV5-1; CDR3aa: CASSPRTTGETQYF